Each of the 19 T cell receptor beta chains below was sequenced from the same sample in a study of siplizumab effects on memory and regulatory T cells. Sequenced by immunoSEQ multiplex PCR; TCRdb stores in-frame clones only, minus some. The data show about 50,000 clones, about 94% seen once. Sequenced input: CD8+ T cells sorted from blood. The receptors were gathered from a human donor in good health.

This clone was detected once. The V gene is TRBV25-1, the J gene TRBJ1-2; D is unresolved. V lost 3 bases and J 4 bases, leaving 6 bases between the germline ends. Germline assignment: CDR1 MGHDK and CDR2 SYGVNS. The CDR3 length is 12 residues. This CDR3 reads CASSDSFYGYTF. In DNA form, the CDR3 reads TGTGCCAGCAGTGACAGCTTCTATGGCTACACCTTC.

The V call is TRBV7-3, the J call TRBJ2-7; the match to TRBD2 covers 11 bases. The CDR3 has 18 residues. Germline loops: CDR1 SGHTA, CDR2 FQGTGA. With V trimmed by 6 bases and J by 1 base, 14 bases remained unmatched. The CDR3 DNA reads TGTGCCAGCAGGGAACGGTGGGGACTAGCGGAAATGTCCTACGAGCAGTACTTC. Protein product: CASRERWGLAEMSYEQYF.

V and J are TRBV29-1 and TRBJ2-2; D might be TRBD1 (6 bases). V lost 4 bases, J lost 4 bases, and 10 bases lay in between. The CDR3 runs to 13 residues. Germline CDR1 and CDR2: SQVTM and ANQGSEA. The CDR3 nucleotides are TGCAGCGTTGGGGGGCCTGGCACCGGGGAGCTGTTTTTT. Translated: CSVGGPGTGELFF.

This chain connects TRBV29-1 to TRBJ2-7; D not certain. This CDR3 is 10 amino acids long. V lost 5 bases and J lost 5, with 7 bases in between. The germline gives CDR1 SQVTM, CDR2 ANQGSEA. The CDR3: CSVSSNEQYF. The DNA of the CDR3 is TGCAGCGTTTCATCGAACGAGCAGTACTTC.

The CDR3 DNA reads TGTGCCAGCAGTTTTAGCGGAACTGAGCAGTTCTTC. Amino acids: CASSFSGTEQFF. The chain couples TRBV28 to TRBJ2-1, with D perhaps TRBD2 (6 bases). Between the trimmed V and J ends, which lost 3 bases and 9 bases, there was a span of 9 bases. The germline CDR1 and CDR2 sequences are MDHEN and SYDVKM. This CDR3 region has 12 residues.

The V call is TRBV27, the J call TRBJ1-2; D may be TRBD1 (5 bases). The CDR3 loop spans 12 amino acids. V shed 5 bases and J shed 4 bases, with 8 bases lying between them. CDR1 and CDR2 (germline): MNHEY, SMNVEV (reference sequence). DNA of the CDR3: TGTGCCAGCAGTGGGGACTTCTATGGCTACACCTTC. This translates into CASSGDFYGYTF.

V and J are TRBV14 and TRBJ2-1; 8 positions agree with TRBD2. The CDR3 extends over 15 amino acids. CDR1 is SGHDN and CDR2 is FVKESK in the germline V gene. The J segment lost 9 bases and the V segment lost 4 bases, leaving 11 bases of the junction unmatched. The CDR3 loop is CASSPHAGLVAEQFF. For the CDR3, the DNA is TGTGCCAGCAGCCCACACGCGGGACTAGTGGCTGAGCAGTTCTTC.

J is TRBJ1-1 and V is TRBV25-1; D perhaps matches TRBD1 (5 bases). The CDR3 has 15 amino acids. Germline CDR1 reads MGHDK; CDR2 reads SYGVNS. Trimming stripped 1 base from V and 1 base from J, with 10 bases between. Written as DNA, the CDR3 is TGTGCCAGCAGTGAATGGGGGAGTTCGAACACTGAAGCTTTCTTT. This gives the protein CASSEWGSSNTEAFF.

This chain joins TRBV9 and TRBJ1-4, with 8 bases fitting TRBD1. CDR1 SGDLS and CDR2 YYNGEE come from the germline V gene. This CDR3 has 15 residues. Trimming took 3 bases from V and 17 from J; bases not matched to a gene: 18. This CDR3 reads CASSAGGGDRSLIFF. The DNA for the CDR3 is TGTGCCAGCAGCGCCGGGGGTGGGGACAGGTCATTAATATTTTTT.

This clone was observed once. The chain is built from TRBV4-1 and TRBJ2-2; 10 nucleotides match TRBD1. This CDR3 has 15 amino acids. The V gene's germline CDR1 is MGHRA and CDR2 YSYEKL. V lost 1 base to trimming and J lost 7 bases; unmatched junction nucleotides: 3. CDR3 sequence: CASSQGDRGYGELFF. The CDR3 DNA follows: TGCGCCAGCAGCCAAGGGGACAGGGGATACGGGGAGCTGTTTTTT.

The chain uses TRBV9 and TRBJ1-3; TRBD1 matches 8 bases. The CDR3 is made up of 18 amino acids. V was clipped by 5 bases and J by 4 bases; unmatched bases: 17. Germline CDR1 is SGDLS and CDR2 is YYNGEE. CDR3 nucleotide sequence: TGTGCCAGCAGAGGGGGACAGGCAACCACCTCGGAAGGAAACACCATATATTTT. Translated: CASRGGQATTSEGNTIYF.

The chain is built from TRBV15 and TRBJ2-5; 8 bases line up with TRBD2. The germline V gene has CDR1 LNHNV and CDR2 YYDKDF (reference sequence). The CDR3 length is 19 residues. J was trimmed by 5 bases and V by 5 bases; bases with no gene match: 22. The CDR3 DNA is TGTGCCACCAGCGCCCCGGTTATCGCGGCAGCGGGAGTAGGGGAGACCCAGTACTTC. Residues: CATSAPVIAAAGVGETQYF. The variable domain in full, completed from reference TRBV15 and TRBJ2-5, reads DAMVIQNPRYQVTQFGKPVTLSCSQTLNHNVMYWYQQKSSQAPKLLFHYYDKDFNNEADTPDNFQSRRPNTSFCFLDIRSPGLGDTAMYLCATSAPVIAAAGVGETQYFGPGTRLLVL.

DNA for the CDR3: TGTGCCAGTAGTATACCCCGAACCTCCTACAATGAGCAGTTCTTC. Its translation is CASSIPRTSYNEQFF. The V gene is TRBV19, the J gene TRBJ2-1; no firm D call. This CDR3 is built from 15 residues. V lost 2 bases to trimming and J lost 0 bases, with 8 bases between them. Looked up from germline, CDR1 is LNHDA and CDR2 is SQIVND (reference sequence).

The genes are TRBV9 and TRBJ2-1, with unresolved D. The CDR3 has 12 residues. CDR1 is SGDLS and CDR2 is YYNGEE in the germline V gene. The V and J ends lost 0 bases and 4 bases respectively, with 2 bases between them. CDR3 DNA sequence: TGTGCCAGCAGCGTAGTATACAATGAGCAGTTCTTC. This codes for CASSVVYNEQFF.

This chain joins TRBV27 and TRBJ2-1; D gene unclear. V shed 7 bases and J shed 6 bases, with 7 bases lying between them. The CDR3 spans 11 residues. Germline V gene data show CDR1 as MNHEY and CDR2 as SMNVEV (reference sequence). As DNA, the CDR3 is TGTGCCAGCAACTTGGGCAATGAGCAGTTCTTC. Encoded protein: CASNLGNEQFF.

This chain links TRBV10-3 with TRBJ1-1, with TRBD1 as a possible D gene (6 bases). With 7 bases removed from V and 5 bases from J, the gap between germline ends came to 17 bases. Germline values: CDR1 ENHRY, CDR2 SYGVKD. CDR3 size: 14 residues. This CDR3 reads CAINNEPQGTEAFF. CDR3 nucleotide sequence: TGTGCCATCAATAACGAACCCCAGGGGACTGAAGCTTTCTTT.

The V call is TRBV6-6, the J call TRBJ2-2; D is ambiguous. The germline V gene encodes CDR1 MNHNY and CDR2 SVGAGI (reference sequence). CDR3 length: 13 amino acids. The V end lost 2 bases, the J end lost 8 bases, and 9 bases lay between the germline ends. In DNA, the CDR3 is TGTGCCAGCAGTTACCCTCAAACAGGGGAGCTGTTTTTT. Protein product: CASSYPQTGELFF.

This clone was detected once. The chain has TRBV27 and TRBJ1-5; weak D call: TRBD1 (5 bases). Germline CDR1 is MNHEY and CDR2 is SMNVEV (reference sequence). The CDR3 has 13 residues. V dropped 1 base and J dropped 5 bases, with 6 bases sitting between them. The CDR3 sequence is CASSLFRDQPQHF. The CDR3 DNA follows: TGTGCCAGCAGTTTATTCAGGGATCAGCCCCAGCATTTT.

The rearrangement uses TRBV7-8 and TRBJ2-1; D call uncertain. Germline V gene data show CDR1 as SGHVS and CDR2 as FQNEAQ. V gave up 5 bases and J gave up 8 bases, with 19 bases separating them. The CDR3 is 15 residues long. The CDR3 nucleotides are TGTGCCAGCAGCCCCTGGTTTACCCCTTACGATGAGCAGTTCTTC. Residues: CASSPWFTPYDEQFF. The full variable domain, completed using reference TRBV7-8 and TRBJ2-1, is GAGVSQSPRYKVAKRGQDVALRCDPISGHVSLFWYQQALGQGPEFLTYFQNEAQLDKSGLPSDRFFAERPEGSVSTLKIQRTQQEDSAVYLCASSPWFTPYDEQFFGPGTRLTVL.